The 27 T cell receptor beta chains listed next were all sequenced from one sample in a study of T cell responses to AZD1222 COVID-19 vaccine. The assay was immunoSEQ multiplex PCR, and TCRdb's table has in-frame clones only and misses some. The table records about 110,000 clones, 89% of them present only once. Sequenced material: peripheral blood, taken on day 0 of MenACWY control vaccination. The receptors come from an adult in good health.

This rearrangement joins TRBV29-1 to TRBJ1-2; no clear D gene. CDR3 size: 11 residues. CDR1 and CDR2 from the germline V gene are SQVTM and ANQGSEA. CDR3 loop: CTVARDYGYTF. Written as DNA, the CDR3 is TGCACCGTAGCGCGCGACTATGGCTACACCTTC.

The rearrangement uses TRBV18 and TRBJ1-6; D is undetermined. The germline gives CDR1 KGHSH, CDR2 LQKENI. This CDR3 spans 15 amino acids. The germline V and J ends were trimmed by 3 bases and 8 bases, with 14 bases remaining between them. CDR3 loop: CASSPPVSGDSPLHF. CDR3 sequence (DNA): TGTGCCAGCTCACCGCCAGTCTCGGGTGATTCACCCCTCCACTTT.

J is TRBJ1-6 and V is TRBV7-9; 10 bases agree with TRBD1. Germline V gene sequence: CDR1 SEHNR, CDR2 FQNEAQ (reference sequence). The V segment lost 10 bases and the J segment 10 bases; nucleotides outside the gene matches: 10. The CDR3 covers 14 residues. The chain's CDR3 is CATGTGVYFSPLHF. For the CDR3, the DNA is TGTGCCACCGGGACAGGGGTTTATTTCTCACCCCTCCACTTT. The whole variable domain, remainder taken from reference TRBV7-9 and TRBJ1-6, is DTGVSQNPRHKITKRGQNVTFRCDPISEHNRLYWYRQTLGQGPEFLTYFQNEAQLEKSRLLSDRFSAERPKGSFSTLEIQRTEQGDSAMYLCATGTGVYFSPLHFGNGTRLTVT.

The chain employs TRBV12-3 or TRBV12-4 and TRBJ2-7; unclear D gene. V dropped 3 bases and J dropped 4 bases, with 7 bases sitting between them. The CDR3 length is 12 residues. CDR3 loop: CASSFAAYEQYF. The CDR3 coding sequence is TGTGCCAGCAGTTTTGCGGCTTACGAGCAGTACTTC.

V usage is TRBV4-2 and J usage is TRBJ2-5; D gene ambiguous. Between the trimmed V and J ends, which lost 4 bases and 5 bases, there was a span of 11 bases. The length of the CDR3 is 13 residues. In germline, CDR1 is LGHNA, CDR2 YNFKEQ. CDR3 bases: TGTGCCAGCAGCCCCGAAGGCAAGGAGACCCAGTACTTC. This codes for CASSPEGKETQYF.

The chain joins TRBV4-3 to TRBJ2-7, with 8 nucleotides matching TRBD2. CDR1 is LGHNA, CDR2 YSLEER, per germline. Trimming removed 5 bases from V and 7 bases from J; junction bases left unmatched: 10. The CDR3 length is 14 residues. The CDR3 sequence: CASSEVFPGGEQYF. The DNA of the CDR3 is TGCGCCAGCAGCGAAGTCTTCCCGGGAGGGGAGCAGTACTTC.

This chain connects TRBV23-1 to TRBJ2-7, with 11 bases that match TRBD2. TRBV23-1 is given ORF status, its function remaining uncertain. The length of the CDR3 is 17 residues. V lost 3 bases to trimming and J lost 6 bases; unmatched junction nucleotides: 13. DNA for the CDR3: TGCGCCAGCAGTCAGGCTAGCGGGGGGCCGAGCCTCAGCGAGCAGTACTTC. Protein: CASSQASGGPSLSEQYF.

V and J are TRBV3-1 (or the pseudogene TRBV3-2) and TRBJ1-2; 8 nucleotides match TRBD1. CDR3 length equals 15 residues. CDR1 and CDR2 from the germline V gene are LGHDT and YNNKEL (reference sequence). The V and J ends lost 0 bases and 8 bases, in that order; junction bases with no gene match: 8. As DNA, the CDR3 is TGTGCCAGCAGCCAAGATGAAGGACAGGGAGGAGGCTACACCTTC. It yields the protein CASSQDEGQGGGYTF.

This CDR3 reads CASSFTVNTEAFF. Here the CDR3 DNA reads TGTGCCAGCAGCTTTACAGTGAACACTGAAGCTTTCTTT. The gene calls are TRBV7-3 and TRBJ1-1; no reliable D call. V gave up 3 bases and J gave up 0 bases, with 5 bases separating them. CDR3 size: 13 residues. Per germline, CDR1 SGHTA and CDR2 FQGTGA.

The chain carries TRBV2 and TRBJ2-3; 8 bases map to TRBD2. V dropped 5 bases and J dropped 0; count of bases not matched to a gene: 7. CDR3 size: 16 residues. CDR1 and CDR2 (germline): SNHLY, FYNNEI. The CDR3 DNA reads TGTGCCAGCAGTCTCAGGCTAGCGGGCAGCACAGATACGCAGTATTTT. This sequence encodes CASSLRLAGSTDTQYF.

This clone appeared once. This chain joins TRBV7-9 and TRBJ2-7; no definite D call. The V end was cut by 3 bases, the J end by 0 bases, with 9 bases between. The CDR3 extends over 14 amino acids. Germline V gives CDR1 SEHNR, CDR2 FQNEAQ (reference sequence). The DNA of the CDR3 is TGTGCCAGCAGCTTTACGGCAGACTCCTACGAGCAGTACTTC. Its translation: CASSFTADSYEQYF.

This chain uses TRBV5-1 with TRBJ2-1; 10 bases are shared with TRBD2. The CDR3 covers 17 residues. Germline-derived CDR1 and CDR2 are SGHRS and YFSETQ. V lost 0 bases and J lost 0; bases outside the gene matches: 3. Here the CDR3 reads CASSLAVAGGSYNEQFF. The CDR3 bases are TGCGCCAGCAGCTTGGCAGTAGCGGGGGGCTCCTACAATGAGCAGTTCTTC.

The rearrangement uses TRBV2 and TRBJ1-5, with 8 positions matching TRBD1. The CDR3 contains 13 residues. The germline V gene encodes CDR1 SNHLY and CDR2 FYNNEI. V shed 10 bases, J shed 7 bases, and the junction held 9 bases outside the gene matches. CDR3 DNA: TGTGCCACCTCGGGACAGGAGTTACAGCCCCAGCATTTT. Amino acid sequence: CATSGQELQPQHF.

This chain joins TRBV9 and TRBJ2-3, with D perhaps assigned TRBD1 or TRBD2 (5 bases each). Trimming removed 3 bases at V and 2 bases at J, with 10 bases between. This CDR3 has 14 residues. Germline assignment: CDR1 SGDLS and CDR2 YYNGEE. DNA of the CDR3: TGTGCCAGCAGCGAGGGACGTCCCACAGATACGCAGTATTTT. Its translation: CASSEGRPTDTQYF. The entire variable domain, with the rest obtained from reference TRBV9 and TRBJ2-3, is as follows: DSGVTQTPKHLITATGQRVTLRCSPRSGDLSVYWYQQSLDQGLQFLIQYYNGEERAKGNILERFSAQQFPDLHSELNLSSLELGDSALYFCASSEGRPTDTQYFGPGTRLTVL.

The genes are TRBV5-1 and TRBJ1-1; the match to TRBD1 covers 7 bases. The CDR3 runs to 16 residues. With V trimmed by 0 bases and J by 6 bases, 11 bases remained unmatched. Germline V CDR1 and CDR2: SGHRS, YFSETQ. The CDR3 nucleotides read TGCGCCAGCAGCTTGGCCCCAGGGGGGCGAGGGGCTGAAGCTTTCTTT. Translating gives CASSLAPGGRGAEAFF.

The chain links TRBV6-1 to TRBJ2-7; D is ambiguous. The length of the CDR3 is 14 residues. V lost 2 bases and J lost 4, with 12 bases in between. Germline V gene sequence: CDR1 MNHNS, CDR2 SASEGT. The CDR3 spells CASSELGKAYEQYF. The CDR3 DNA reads TGTGCCAGCAGTGAACTAGGGAAAGCATACGAGCAGTACTTC.

CDR3 protein: CASSSPLAGGPIYEQYF. The CDR3, as DNA: TGTGCCAGCAGCTCACCCTTAGCGGGGGGTCCGATATACGAGCAGTACTTC. V and J are TRBV7-8 and TRBJ2-7; 10 bases agree with TRBD2. This CDR3 contains 17 residues. Per germline, CDR1 SGHVS and CDR2 FQNEAQ. The J segment lost 4 bases and the V segment lost 4 bases, leaving 13 bases of the junction unmatched. The full variable domain, its missing parts supplied by reference TRBV7-8 and TRBJ2-7, is GAGVSQSPRYKVAKRGQDVALRCDPISGHVSLFWYQQALGQGPEFLTYFQNEAQLDKSGLPSDRFFAERPEGSVSTLKIQRTQQEDSAVYLCASSSPLAGGPIYEQYFGPGTRLTVT.

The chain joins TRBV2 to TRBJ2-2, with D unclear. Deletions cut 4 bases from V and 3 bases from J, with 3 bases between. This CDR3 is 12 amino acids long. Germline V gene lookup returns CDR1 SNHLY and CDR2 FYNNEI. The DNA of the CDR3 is TGTGCCAGCAGTGGGTACACCGGGGAGCTGTTTTTT. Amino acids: CASSGYTGELFF.

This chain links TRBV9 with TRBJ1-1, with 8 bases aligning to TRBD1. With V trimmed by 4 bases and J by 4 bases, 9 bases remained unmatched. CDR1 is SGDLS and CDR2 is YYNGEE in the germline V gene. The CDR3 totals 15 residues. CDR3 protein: CASSPRQGRVTEAFF. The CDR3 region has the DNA TGTGCCAGCAGCCCAAGACAGGGGAGGGTCACTGAAGCTTTCTTT.

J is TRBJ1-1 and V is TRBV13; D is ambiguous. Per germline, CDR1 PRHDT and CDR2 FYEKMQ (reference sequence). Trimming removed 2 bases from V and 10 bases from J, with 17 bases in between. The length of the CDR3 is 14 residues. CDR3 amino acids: CASSLSDHGYRAFF. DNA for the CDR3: TGTGCCAGCAGCTTATCTGATCACGGGTATCGAGCTTTCTTT. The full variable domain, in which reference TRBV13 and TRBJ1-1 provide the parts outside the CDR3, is AAGVIQSPRHLIKEKRETATLKCYPIPRHDTVYWYQQGPGQDPQFLISFYEKMQSDKGSIPDRFSAQQFSDYHSELNMSSLELGDSALYFCASSLSDHGYRAFFGQGTRLTVV.

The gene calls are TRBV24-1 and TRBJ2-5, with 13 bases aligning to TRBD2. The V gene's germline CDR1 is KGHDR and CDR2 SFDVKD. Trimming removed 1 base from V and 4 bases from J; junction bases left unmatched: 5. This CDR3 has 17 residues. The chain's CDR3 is CATSDLRLAGGRETQYF. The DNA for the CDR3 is TGTGCCACCAGTGATTTAAGACTAGCGGGAGGTCGAGAGACCCAGTACTTC.

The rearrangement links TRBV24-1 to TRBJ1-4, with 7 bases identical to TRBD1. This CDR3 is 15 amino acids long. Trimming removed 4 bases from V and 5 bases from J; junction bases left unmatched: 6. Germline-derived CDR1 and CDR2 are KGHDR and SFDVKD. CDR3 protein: CATSDSRGANEKLFF. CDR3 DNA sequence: TGTGCCACCAGTGACTCCAGGGGGGCCAATGAAAAACTGTTTTTT.

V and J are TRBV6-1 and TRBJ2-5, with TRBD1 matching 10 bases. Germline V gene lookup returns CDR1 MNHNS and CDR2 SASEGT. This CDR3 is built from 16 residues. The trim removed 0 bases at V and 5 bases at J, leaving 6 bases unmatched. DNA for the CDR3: TGTGCCAGCAGTGAAGCACCGACAGGGGGCGGGGAGACCCAGTACTTC. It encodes CASSEAPTGGGETQYF.

The CDR3 coding sequence is TGTGCCAGCAGTCTGGGACAACGCGCCTACACCTTC. Its protein product is CASSLGQRAYTF. This chain connects TRBV12-3 or TRBV12-4 to TRBJ1-2, with D perhaps matching TRBD1 (6 bases). Trimming pared 5 bases from V and 10 bases from J, leaving 14 bases between. The CDR3 loop spans 12 amino acids.

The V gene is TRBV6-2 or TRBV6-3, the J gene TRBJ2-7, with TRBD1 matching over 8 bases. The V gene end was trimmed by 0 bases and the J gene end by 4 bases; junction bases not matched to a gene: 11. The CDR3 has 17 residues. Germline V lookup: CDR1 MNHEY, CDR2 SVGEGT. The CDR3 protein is CASSYSIPGQGPYEQYF. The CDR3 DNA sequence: TGTGCCAGCAGTTACTCGATTCCTGGACAGGGTCCATACGAGCAGTACTTC.

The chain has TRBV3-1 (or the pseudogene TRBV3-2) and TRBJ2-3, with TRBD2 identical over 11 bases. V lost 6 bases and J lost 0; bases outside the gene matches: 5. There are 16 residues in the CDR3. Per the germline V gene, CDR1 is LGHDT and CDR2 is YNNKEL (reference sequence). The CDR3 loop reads CASRDLAGGSTDTQYF. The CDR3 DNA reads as TGTGCCAGCAGGGACCTAGCGGGGGGTAGCACAGATACGCAGTATTTT.

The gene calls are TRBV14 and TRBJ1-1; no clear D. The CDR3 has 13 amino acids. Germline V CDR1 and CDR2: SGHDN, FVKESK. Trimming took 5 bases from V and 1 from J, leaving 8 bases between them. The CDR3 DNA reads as TGTGCCAGCAGCAATCACCCGAACACTGAAGCTTTCTTT. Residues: CASSNHPNTEAFF.